One and the same sample provided the 20 T cell receptor beta chains below, sequenced in a study of T cell responses to AZD1222 COVID-19 vaccine. The data were produced by immunoSEQ multiplex PCR, yet TCRdb's version contains in-frame clones alone and is incomplete. The profile covers roughly 140,000 clones, with roughly 88% appearing a single time and roughly 16% taken by the ten largest. The starting material was peripheral blood, obtained on day 0 of AZD1222 vaccination. The receptors shown here come from an adult in good health.

The chain joins TRBV6-5 to TRBJ1-1; D is uncertain. The CDR3 contains 12 residues. From germline, CDR1 is MNHEY and CDR2 SVGAGI. V lost 5 bases and J lost 6, with 10 bases in between. CDR3 nucleotide sequence: TGTGCCAGCAGTCCCCAGGCCCCTGAAGCTTTCTTT. Translation gives CASSPQAPEAFF.

V and J are TRBV24-1 and TRBJ1-1; 8 nucleotides match TRBD1. After removal of 7 bases from V and 4 bases from J, the junction contained 7 bases not matched to a gene. The CDR3 consists of 14 residues. Germline CDR1 is KGHDR and CDR2 is SFDVKD. CDR3 coding DNA: TGTGCCACCAGCGGGACAGGTCGGACCACTGAAGCTTTCTTT. It is translated as CATSGTGRTTEAFF.

V and J are TRBV6-5 and TRBJ1-2, with 9 positions matching TRBD1. V lost 10 bases, J lost 5 bases, and 11 bases stayed unmatched. Germline CDR1 reads MNHEY; CDR2 reads SVGAGI. The CDR3 contains 14 residues. The CDR3 DNA reads as TGTGCCACCCTCCAGACAGGGGGGAGGTATGGCTACACCTTC. Its protein is CATLQTGGRYGYTF.

The rearrangement joins TRBV7-8 to TRBJ1-1; possible D gene TRBD1, 5 bases. The germline V and J ends were trimmed by 2 bases and 1 base, with 17 bases remaining between them. Germline CDR1 reads SGHVS; CDR2 reads FQNEAQ. The CDR3 has 17 residues. The CDR3 protein is CASSLSFRDLENTEAFF. In nucleotides, the CDR3 is TGTGCCAGCAGCTTAAGTTTCAGGGACCTAGAGAACACTGAAGCTTTCTTT.

V gene TRBV7-2 combines with J gene TRBJ2-1, with no clear D. With 1 base removed from V and 6 bases from J, the gap between germline ends came to 16 bases. Germline CDR1 SGHTA, CDR2 FQGNSA. The CDR3 covers 16 residues. The CDR3 loop is CASSLGGVAVTNEQFF. DNA of the CDR3: TGTGCCAGCAGCTTAGGTGGAGTAGCAGTGACCAATGAGCAGTTCTTC.

This sequence joins TRBV5-6 and TRBJ2-7, with a tentative D call TRBD2 (7 bases). CDR1 is SGHDT, CDR2 YYEEEE, per germline. Trimming took 2 bases from V and 3 from J, leaving 9 bases between them. The CDR3 runs to 13 residues. The CDR3 DNA is TGTGCCAGCAGCTTAGGGGGGGTCTACGAGCAGTACTTC. It encodes CASSLGGVYEQYF.

The V call is TRBV30, the J call TRBJ1-2; tentatively, D is TRBD1 (6 bases). Germline loops: CDR1 GTSNPN, CDR2 SVGIG (reference sequence). CDR3 length: 19 residues. V shed 2 bases and J shed 4 bases, with 29 bases lying between them. The CDR3 coding sequence is TGTGCCTGGAGTTCTGAACCTCAAACCCTTAGCCGCAGGGGCTATGGCTACACCTTC. Its protein is CAWSSEPQTLSRRGYGYTF.

This chain links TRBV5-4 with TRBJ1-1; 10 positions agree with TRBD1. The CDR3 is 14 amino acids. Germline V gene lookup returns CDR1 SGHNT and CDR2 YYREEE (reference sequence). V lost 4 bases, J lost 3 bases, and 3 bases stayed unmatched. DNA of the CDR3: TGTGCCAGCAGCCCGGGGACAGGGGACACTGAAGCTTTCTTT. It translates to CASSPGTGDTEAFF.

The chain uses TRBV5-1 and TRBJ2-7, with TRBD2 matching 10 bases. The CDR3 loop spans 15 amino acids. Trimming at V came to 3 bases and at J to 8 bases, leaving 11 bases not matched to a gene. Germline V gives CDR1 SGHRS, CDR2 YFSETQ. CDR3 nucleotide sequence: TGCGCCAGCAGCTCCTCGAGCGGGGGGGCCCTCCAGCAGTACTTC. Its protein is CASSSSSGGALQQYF.

This sequence joins TRBV9 and TRBJ2-4; D remains ambiguous. Between the trimmed V and J ends, which lost 3 bases and 3 bases, there was a span of 16 bases. The V gene's germline CDR1 is SGDLS and CDR2 YYNGEE. This CDR3 region has 16 residues. CDR3 in amino acids: CASSGPQLGGKNIQYF. CDR3 DNA: TGTGCCAGCAGCGGCCCTCAACTCGGCGGCAAAAACATTCAGTACTTC.

CDR3 in amino acids: CASSQGLGEKLFF. In nucleotides, the CDR3 is TGCGCCAGCAGCCAAGGTCTAGGAGAAAAACTGTTTTTT. J is TRBJ1-4 and V is TRBV4-3; D gene unclear. The CDR3 spans 13 residues. Germline CDR1 and CDR2: LGHNA and YSLEER. V lost 1 base, J lost 8 bases, and 8 bases lay in between.

V is TRBV7-3 and J is TRBJ1-1; D not certain. The CDR3 runs to 15 residues. CDR1 SGHTA and CDR2 FQGTGA come from the germline V gene. Deletions cut 0 bases from V and 1 base from J, with 9 bases between. CDR3 amino acids: CASSLTPSENTEAFF. DNA of the CDR3: TGTGCCAGCAGCTTAACGCCCTCAGAGAACACTGAAGCTTTCTTT. The entire variable domain, with the rest obtained from reference TRBV7-3 and TRBJ1-1, is as follows: GAGVSQTPSNKVTEKGKYVELRCDPISGHTALYWYRQSLGQGPEFLIYFQGTGAADDSGLPNDRFFAVRPEGSVSTLKIQRTERGDSAVYLCASSLTPSENTEAFFGQGTRLTVV.

The chain carries TRBV7-2 and TRBJ2-4; D is perhaps TRBD2 (7 bases). The CDR3 is made up of 15 amino acids. CDR1 and CDR2 from the germline V gene are SGHTA and FQGNSA. V was trimmed by 5 bases and J by 8 bases, leaving 19 bases between them. The CDR3 loop reads CASSALEGGRDIQYF. CDR3 DNA: TGTGCCAGCAGCGCCCTTGAGGGGGGGCGGGACATTCAGTACTTC.

V is TRBV12-3 or TRBV12-4 and J is TRBJ1-1; D remains ambiguous. The CDR3 totals 12 residues. V shed 3 bases and J shed 11 bases, with 13 bases lying between them. CDR3 sequence (DNA): TGTGCCAGCAGTTTCCGGGCAAGCCCCGCTTTCTTT. Translated: CASSFRASPAFF.

The chain joins TRBV5-4 to TRBJ1-4; perhaps TRBD1 as D (5 bases). Trimming pared 0 bases from V and 8 bases from J, leaving 11 bases between. The CDR3 runs 14 residues. The V gene's germline CDR1 is SGHNT and CDR2 YYREEE (reference sequence). The CDR3 loop reads CASSLDGAGEKLFF. CDR3 sequence (DNA): TGTGCCAGCAGCTTGGATGGGGCAGGGGAAAAACTGTTTTTT.

The V gene is TRBV7-9, the J gene TRBJ2-1; D is unresolved. Trimming pared 6 bases from V and 5 bases from J, leaving 2 bases between. The CDR3 has 10 residues. Germline values: CDR1 SEHNR, CDR2 FQNEAQ (reference sequence). CDR3 nucleotides: TGTGCCAGCAGTAACAATGAGCAGTTCTTC. Its translation is CASSNNEQFF.

The V and J genes are TRBV28 and TRBJ2-1; D ambiguous. The germline CDR1 and CDR2 sequences are MDHEN and SYDVKM. Trimming removed 3 bases at V and 4 bases at J, with 7 bases between. This CDR3 comprises 13 residues. CDR3 DNA sequence: TGTGCCAGCAGTTTGCCCGGGTACAATGAGCAGTTCTTC. It encodes CASSLPGYNEQFF.

The CDR3 nucleotides read TGTGCCAGCACCCTTAGCGGGGGAAATACCGGGGAGCTGTTTTTT. Translation gives CASTLSGGNTGELFF. This chain uses TRBV7-9 with TRBJ2-2; the match to TRBD2 covers 9 bases. V gave up 7 bases and J gave up 5 bases; unmatched junction bases: 8. The CDR3 contains 15 residues. Germline values: CDR1 SEHNR, CDR2 FQNEAQ (reference sequence).

This rearrangement joins TRBV19 to TRBJ2-7; tentative D call: TRBD1 (5 bases). CDR3 length equals 13 residues. Looked up from germline, CDR1 is LNHDA and CDR2 is SQIVND (reference sequence). V was shortened by 2 bases and J by 3 bases, with 8 bases between the two germline ends. The CDR3 sequence is CASSIQGNYEQYF. CDR3 in DNA: TGTGCCAGTAGTATACAGGGAAACTACGAGCAGTACTTC.

This chain connects TRBV30 to TRBJ1-2; D perhaps matches TRBD1 (5 bases). The CDR3 is 13 amino acids. CDR1 and CDR2 from the germline V gene are GTSNPN and SVGIG (reference sequence). Trimming left V 4 bases short and J 4 bases short, with 13 bases between. Here the CDR3 reads CAWKRRGSYGYTF. In DNA form, the CDR3 reads TGTGCCTGGAAGCGGAGGGGCAGCTATGGCTACACCTTC.